Listed below are T cell receptor beta chains from one sample, sequenced in a study of blood T cell repertoires in COVID-19. Generated by immunoSEQ multiplex PCR, the TCRdb table keeps only in-frame clones and is missing some. This table holds 100,000 to 150,000 clones, less than 75% found once. Sequenced sample: peripheral blood. The receptors were sampled from a human donor with acute or convalescent COVID-19. The donor label of this sample is uncertain. Both conserved end residues are part of each CDR3. The order of the fields is D gene, clone size, J gene, V gene, CDR3 length, CDR3 protein, CDR3 DNA. D genes are given only for firm matches. A row's size may be missing; if present it is once, few, many or a size class.

d_gene: -
abundance: once
j_gene: TRBJ2-3
v_gene: TRBV4-1
len: 17
CDR3aa: CASSPAQGTRGRDTQYF
CDR3nt: TGCGCCAGCAGCCCCGCCCAGGGGACGCGGGGGAGAGATACGCAGTATTTT

d_gene: TRBD2
abundance: once
j_gene: TRBJ2-5
v_gene: TRBV29-1
len: 14
CDR3aa: CSVVGAGGLETQYF
CDR3nt: TGCAGCGTTGTAGGAGCGGGGGGGCTGGAGACCCAGTACTTC

d_gene: -
abundance: -
j_gene: TRBJ2-2
v_gene: TRBV3-1/TRBV3-2
len: 14
CDR3aa: CASSRVSLTGELFF
CDR3nt: TGTGCCAGCAGTCGGGTCTCTCTCACCGGGGAGCTGTTTTTT

d_gene: -
abundance: few
j_gene: TRBJ2-1
v_gene: TRBV5-5
len: 16
CDR3aa: CASSLGSDYYSNEQFF
CDR3nt: TGTGCCAGCAGCCTGGGCTCCGACTACTACTCCAATGAGCAGTTCTTC

d_gene: -
abundance: -
j_gene: TRBJ1-2
v_gene: TRBV12-3/TRBV12-4
len: 13
CDR3aa: CASSLGSSYGYTF
CDR3nt: TGTGCCAGCAGTTTGGGCAGTAGCTATGGCTACACCTTC

d_gene: TRBD1
abundance: few
j_gene: TRBJ1-2
v_gene: TRBV24-1
len: 12
CDR3aa: CATRDRYTGYTF
CDR3nt: TGTGCCACCCGGGACAGATACACTGGCTACACCTTC

d_gene: TRBD1
abundance: many
j_gene: TRBJ1-1
v_gene: TRBV5-1
len: 16
CDR3aa: CASSLRAPEGATEAFF
CDR3nt: TGCGCCAGCAGCTTGCGCGCCCCCGAGGGGGCCACTGAAGCTTTCTTT

d_gene: -
abundance: -
j_gene: TRBJ2-3
v_gene: TRBV29-1
len: 11
CDR3aa: CSVYSTDTQYF
CDR3nt: TGCAGCGTTTATAGCACAGATACGCAGTATTTT

d_gene: TRBD2
abundance: many
j_gene: TRBJ2-7
v_gene: TRBV11-2
len: 15
CDR3aa: CASSLGAGRTYEQYF
CDR3nt: TGTGCCAGCAGCTTAGGAGCGGGGCGGACCTACGAGCAGTACTTC

d_gene: -
abundance: -
j_gene: TRBJ2-3
v_gene: TRBV5-1
len: 14
CDR3aa: CASSPEAYTDTQYF
CDR3nt: TGCGCCAGCAGCCCAGAGGCGTACACAGATACGCAGTATTTT

d_gene: -
abundance: -
j_gene: TRBJ2-5
v_gene: TRBV11-2
len: 13
CDR3aa: CASSNPEGRTQYF
CDR3nt: TGTGCCAGCAGCAATCCCGAAGGGAGGACCCAGTACTTC

d_gene: -
abundance: -
j_gene: TRBJ2-5
v_gene: TRBV29-1
len: 13
CDR3aa: CSVVGSGQETQYF
CDR3nt: TGCAGCGTTGTCGGGAGCGGCCAAGAGACCCAGTACTTC

d_gene: TRBD1
abundance: -
j_gene: TRBJ2-4
v_gene: TRBV18
len: 14
CDR3aa: CASSPPGQGTIQYF
CDR3nt: TGTGCCAGCTCACCACCCGGACAGGGAACTATTCAGTACTTC

d_gene: -
abundance: -
j_gene: TRBJ2-3
v_gene: TRBV27
len: 16
CDR3aa: CASSATLSVSTDTQYF
CDR3nt: TGTGCCAGCAGCGCTACCCTATCCGTGAGCACAGATACGCAGTATTTT

d_gene: TRBD1
abundance: -
j_gene: TRBJ1-2
v_gene: TRBV4-2
len: 15
CDR3aa: CASSKFAGTGGGYTF
CDR3nt: TGTGCCAGCAGCAAGTTCGCCGGGACAGGGGGTGGCTACACCTTC

d_gene: TRBD1
abundance: -
j_gene: TRBJ2-7
v_gene: TRBV18
len: 15
CDR3aa: CASSPLQGAVDEQYF
CDR3nt: TGTGCCAGCTCACCTCTTCAGGGGGCGGTCGACGAGCAGTACTTC

d_gene: TRBD1
abundance: -
j_gene: TRBJ1-1
v_gene: TRBV27
len: 15
CDR3aa: CASSLGGTVNTEAFF
CDR3nt: TGTGCCAGCAGTTTGGGCGGGACAGTGAACACTGAAGCTTTCTTT

d_gene: -
abundance: few
j_gene: TRBJ1-1
v_gene: TRBV13
len: 15
CDR3aa: CASSFPQGMNTEAFF
CDR3nt: TGTGCCAGCAGCTTCCCTCAGGGGATGAACACTGAAGCTTTCTTT

d_gene: TRBD2
abundance: -
j_gene: TRBJ2-5
v_gene: TRBV11-2
len: 13
CDR3aa: CASGRGNQETQYF
CDR3nt: TGTGCCAGCGGGCGGGGGAACCAAGAGACCCAGTACTTC

d_gene: -
abundance: -
j_gene: TRBJ1-4
v_gene: TRBV25-1
len: 14
CDR3aa: CASSEAGTREKLFF
CDR3nt: TGTGCCAGCAGTGAAGCCGGGACAAGAGAAAAACTGTTTTTT

d_gene: TRBD2
abundance: -
j_gene: TRBJ2-7
v_gene: TRBV28
len: 16
CDR3aa: CASSRGVAGVLGEQYF
CDR3nt: TGTGCCAGCAGTCGCGGGGTAGCGGGGGTTTTGGGCGAGCAGTACTTC

d_gene: TRBD1
abundance: once
j_gene: TRBJ2-2
v_gene: TRBV27
len: 17
CDR3aa: CASSVTQGALNTGELFF
CDR3nt: TGTGCCAGCAGTGTAACACAGGGGGCCCTGAACACCGGGGAGCTGTTTTTT

d_gene: TRBD1
abundance: -
j_gene: TRBJ2-5
v_gene: TRBV5-5
len: 15
CDR3aa: CASRNRDREGETQYF
CDR3nt: TGTGCCAGCAGAAATAGGGACAGGGAGGGAGAGACCCAGTACTTC

d_gene: -
abundance: -
j_gene: TRBJ2-7
v_gene: TRBV10-2
len: 16
CDR3aa: CASAHPPGRSSYEQYF
CDR3nt: TGCGCCAGTGCGCATCCTCCAGGGCGCTCCTCCTACGAGCAGTACTTC

d_gene: -
abundance: -
j_gene: TRBJ1-1
v_gene: TRBV7-2
len: 17
CDR3aa: CASPPEGQSLRSTEAFF
CDR3nt: TGTGCCAGCCCCCCTGAAGGACAGAGTCTAAGGAGCACTGAAGCTTTCTTT

d_gene: -
abundance: -
j_gene: TRBJ1-6
v_gene: TRBV28
len: 17
CDR3aa: CASSPLGESAYNSPLHF
CDR3nt: TGTGCCAGCAGTCCCCTTGGGGAGTCCGCTTATAATTCACCCCTCCACTTT

d_gene: TRBD1
abundance: -
j_gene: TRBJ1-2
v_gene: TRBV5-1
len: 15
CDR3aa: CASSPGDRAGYGYTF
CDR3nt: TGCGCCAGCAGCCCAGGGGACAGGGCAGGCTATGGCTACACCTTC

d_gene: -
abundance: -
j_gene: TRBJ2-1
v_gene: TRBV2
len: 13
CDR3aa: CASSSGGVGEQFF
CDR3nt: TGTGCCAGCAGCTCCGGAGGGGTGGGTGAGCAGTTCTTC

d_gene: -
abundance: -
j_gene: TRBJ1-6
v_gene: TRBV5-5
len: 16
CDR3aa: CASSDGQSSYNSPLHF
CDR3nt: TGTGCCAGCAGCGACGGACAGAGCTCCTATAATTCACCCCTCCACTTT

d_gene: -
abundance: -
j_gene: TRBJ1-3
v_gene: TRBV30
len: 16
CDR3aa: CAWSLTGFNRGNTIYF
CDR3nt: TGTGCCTGGAGTTTAACAGGATTCAACCGTGGAAACACCATATATTTT

d_gene: TRBD1
abundance: -
j_gene: TRBJ1-2
v_gene: TRBV7-9
len: 13
CDR3aa: CASSLWDRDGYTF
CDR3nt: TGTGCCAGCAGCTTATGGGACAGGGACGGCTACACCTTC

d_gene: TRBD1
abundance: -
j_gene: TRBJ2-7
v_gene: TRBV24-1
len: 15
CDR3aa: CATSDTGQGKGEQYF
CDR3nt: TGTGCCACCAGTGACACCGGACAGGGTAAGGGCGAGCAGTACTTC

d_gene: -
abundance: few
j_gene: TRBJ1-6
v_gene: TRBV2
len: 13
CDR3aa: CASSEQWNSPLHF
CDR3nt: TGTGCCAGCAGTGAACAGTGGAATTCACCCCTCCACTTT

d_gene: -
abundance: -
j_gene: TRBJ2-5
v_gene: TRBV7-8
len: 12
CDR3aa: CASSQGSGAQYF
CDR3nt: TGTGCCAGCAGCCAGGGGAGCGGGGCCCAGTACTTC

d_gene: TRBD1
abundance: -
j_gene: TRBJ1-1
v_gene: TRBV11-2
len: 15
CDR3aa: CASSSVRGQVTEAFF
CDR3nt: TGTGCCAGCAGTTCGGTGAGGGGGCAAGTGACTGAAGCTTTCTTT

d_gene: -
abundance: few
j_gene: TRBJ1-6
v_gene: TRBV30
len: 14
CDR3aa: CAWTTGTYNSPLHF
CDR3nt: TGTGCCTGGACAACAGGGACCTATAATTCACCCCTCCACTTT

d_gene: -
abundance: -
j_gene: TRBJ2-5
v_gene: TRBV24-1
len: 13
CDR3aa: CATSARFQETQYF
CDR3nt: TGTGCCACCAGTGCTCGGTTCCAAGAGACCCAGTACTTC

d_gene: -
abundance: -
j_gene: TRBJ2-5
v_gene: TRBV7-9
len: 16
CDR3aa: CASSLARGGAKYTQYF
CDR3nt: TGTGCCAGCAGCTTAGCACGAGGCGGGGCTAAGTACACCCAGTACTTC

d_gene: TRBD1
abundance: -
j_gene: TRBJ1-2
v_gene: TRBV27
len: 15
CDR3aa: CASSRLPTGAGGYTF
CDR3nt: TGTGCCAGCAGTCGACTTCCGACAGGGGCGGGGGGCTACACCTTC

d_gene: -
abundance: -
j_gene: TRBJ2-5
v_gene: TRBV7-9
len: 14
CDR3aa: CASSTRVRLETQYF
CDR3nt: TGTGCCAGCAGCACTAGGGTCAGGCTCGAGACCCAGTACTTC